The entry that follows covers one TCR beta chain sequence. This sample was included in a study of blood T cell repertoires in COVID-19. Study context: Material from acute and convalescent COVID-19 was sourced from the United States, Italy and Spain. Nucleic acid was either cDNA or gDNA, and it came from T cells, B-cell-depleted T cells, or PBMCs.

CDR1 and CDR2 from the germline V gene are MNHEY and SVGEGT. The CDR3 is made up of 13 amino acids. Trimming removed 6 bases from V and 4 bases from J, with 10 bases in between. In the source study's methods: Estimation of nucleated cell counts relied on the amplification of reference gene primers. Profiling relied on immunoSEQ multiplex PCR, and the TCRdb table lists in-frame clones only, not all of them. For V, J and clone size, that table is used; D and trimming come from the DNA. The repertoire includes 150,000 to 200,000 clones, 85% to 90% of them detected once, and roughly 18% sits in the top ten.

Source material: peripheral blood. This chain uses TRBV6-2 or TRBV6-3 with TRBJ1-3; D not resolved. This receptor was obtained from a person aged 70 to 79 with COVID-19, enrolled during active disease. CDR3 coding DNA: TGTGCCAGCAGCTCGCAGTGGGGAAACACCATATATTTT. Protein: CASSSQWGNTIYF.